This entry lists 21 T cell receptor beta chains sequenced from one sample in a study of T cell changes during pregnancy in multiple sclerosis. TCRdb's table, derived via immunoSEQ multiplex PCR, lists solely in-frame clones and lacks some. There are 90,000 or so clones in the sample; roughly 90% occur only once, and around 1% lies in the top ten. This material consisted of peripheral blood, taken before pregnancy. These TCRs come from a female donor with multiple sclerosis, enrolled in a pregnancy study.

CDR3 residues: CASSDQINTGELFF. DNA for the CDR3: TGTGCCAGCAGTGACCAGATCAACACCGGGGAGCTGTTTTTT. The chain carries TRBV25-1 and TRBJ2-2; D remains ambiguous. Trimming took off 3 bases at V and 2 bases at J, with 7 bases between the two ends. This CDR3 comprises 14 residues. Germline V gives CDR1 MGHDK, CDR2 SYGVNS.

This chain uses TRBV7-6 with TRBJ2-5; 14 bases agree with TRBD2. Germline loops: CDR1 SGHVS, CDR2 FNYEAQ. This CDR3 has 16 amino acids. V lost 5 bases and J lost 2; bases outside the gene matches: 4. CDR3 sequence: CASSPGLAGGQETQYF. As DNA, the CDR3 is TGTGCCAGCAGCCCCGGACTAGCGGGAGGACAAGAGACCCAGTACTTC.

The rearrangement joins TRBV18 to TRBJ2-2; 7 nucleotides agree with TRBD1. The V segment lost 4 bases and the J segment 1 base; nucleotides outside the gene matches: 9. The germline CDR1 and CDR2 sequences are KGHSH and LQKENI. This CDR3 comprises 17 residues. CDR3 region: CASSRGEGALNTGELFF. CDR3 coding DNA: TGTGCCAGCTCACGGGGCGAGGGGGCCCTGAACACCGGGGAGCTGTTTTTT.

V gene TRBV6-1 combines with J gene TRBJ1-5; D ambiguous. This CDR3 contains 14 residues. Trimming shortened V by 2 bases and J by 5 bases, and 10 bases separated the two germline ends. CDR1 and CDR2 (germline): MNHNS, SASEGT. CDR3: CASSENSPHQPQHF. The DNA of the CDR3 is TGTGCCAGCAGTGAAAACTCCCCCCATCAGCCCCAGCATTTT.

Note on this clone: A junction boundary mismatches the germline segment, possibly from a read error. The rearrangement joins TRBV15 to TRBJ2-7; D is possibly TRBD1 (5 bases). The CDR3 is 14 residues long. In germline, CDR1 is LNHNV, CDR2 YYDKDF (reference sequence). DNA of the CDR3: TGTGCCACCAGCAGAGAAACAGGCCCCTACGCGCAGTACTTC. This encodes CATSRETGPYAQYF.

J is TRBJ1-4 and V is TRBV7-9, with D possibly TRBD1 on 6 matching bases. Germline CDR1 and CDR2: SEHNR and FQNEAQ (reference sequence). With 5 bases removed from V and 8 bases from J, the gap between germline ends came to 21 bases. The CDR3 is 16 amino acids. The CDR3 here is CASSPPRGAGVEKLFF. CDR3 in DNA: TGTGCCAGCAGCCCCCCCCGGGGCGCAGGGGTCGAAAAACTGTTTTTT.

The CDR3 region is CASSELGRGSGANVLTF. The CDR3 nucleotides read TGTGCCAGCAGTGAATTGGGCAGGGGATCCGGGGCCAACGTCCTGACTTTC. The V gene is TRBV25-1, the J gene TRBJ2-6; D perhaps matches TRBD1 (6 bases). Trimming removed 1 base from V and 4 bases from J, with 14 bases in between. CDR1 and CDR2 from the germline V gene are MGHDK and SYGVNS. CDR3 length: 17 residues.

V usage is TRBV5-1 and J usage is TRBJ2-1, with D possibly TRBD2 on 5 matching bases. Germline V gives CDR1 SGHRS, CDR2 YFSETQ. Trimming left V 5 bases short and J 2 bases short, with 14 bases between. The CDR3 is made up of 15 amino acids. This chain's CDR3 is CASREALAPYNEQFF. CDR3 coding DNA: TGCGCCAGCAGGGAGGCCCTCGCACCCTACAATGAGCAGTTCTTC.

This rearrangement joins TRBV5-1 to TRBJ2-1, with 9 bases aligning to TRBD1. CDR1 and CDR2 from the germline V gene are SGHRS and YFSETQ. The ends lost 0 bases at V and 5 bases at J; junction bases unmatched: 6. The CDR3 has 16 residues. For the CDR3, the DNA is TGCGCCAGCAGCTTGGACAGGGGGCCGGGAGACAATGAGCAGTTCTTC. This translates into CASSLDRGPGDNEQFF.

This chain links TRBV19 with TRBJ2-2; TRBD2 is a possible D gene (6 bases). The ends were cut back, 5 bases at V and 6 bases at J, with 16 bases in the middle. The CDR3 contains 15 residues. Germline V gene sequence: CDR1 LNHDA, CDR2 SQIVND (reference sequence). The CDR3 sequence is CASSPGTLLPGELFF. DNA for the CDR3: TGTGCCAGTAGTCCGGGGACTCTTCTCCCCGGGGAGCTGTTTTTT.

The V call is TRBV10-2, the J call TRBJ1-1, with 10 bases lining up with TRBD1. The length of the CDR3 is 14 residues. Germline V gives CDR1 WSHSY, CDR2 SAAADI. Trimming took 0 bases from V and 8 from J; bases not matched to a gene: 3. Here the CDR3 reads CASSESLGQGEAFF. The CDR3 DNA follows: TGCGCCAGCAGTGAGTCTCTGGGACAGGGGGAAGCTTTCTTT.

The V gene is TRBV7-8, the J gene TRBJ2-7; TRBD1 might be the D (5 bases). Trimming left V 2 bases short and J 2 bases short, with 10 bases between. This CDR3 region has 14 residues. CDR1 and CDR2 from the germline V gene are SGHVS and FQNEAQ. The CDR3 here is CASSLSGQAYEQYF. As DNA, the CDR3 is TGTGCCAGCAGCTTAAGTGGACAAGCCTACGAGCAGTACTTC.

The chain couples TRBV5-1 to TRBJ2-5; weak D call: TRBD2 (7 bases). This CDR3 has 13 residues. Germline CDR1 and CDR2: SGHRS and YFSETQ. The ends were cut back, 2 bases at V and 4 bases at J, with 9 bases in the middle. CDR3 DNA: TGCGCCAGCAGCTTAGGGGGGGGAGAGACCCAGTACTTC. This sequence encodes CASSLGGGETQYF.

This chain uses TRBV2 with TRBJ2-1; 13 bases are a match to TRBD2. The CDR3 is made up of 15 amino acids. V was pared by 4 bases and J by 10 bases, with 7 bases of the junction left unmatched. The germline gives CDR1 SNHLY, CDR2 FYNNEI. The CDR3 coding sequence is TGTGCCAGCAGTGGGCGACTAGCGGGAGGCCTGGAGCAGTTCTTC. The encoded protein is CASSGRLAGGLEQFF.

The chain combines TRBV30 with TRBJ2-7; TRBD2 is a possible D gene (6 bases). V lost 3 bases and J 2 bases, leaving 11 bases between the germline ends. Germline-derived CDR1 and CDR2 are GTSNPN and SVGIG (reference sequence). The CDR3 has 13 amino acids. The CDR3 is CAWRGLIAYEQYF. Written as DNA, the CDR3 is TGTGCCTGGAGGGGACTGATAGCCTACGAGCAGTACTTC.

This clone appeared a single time. The chain is built from TRBV6-5 and TRBJ2-7, with 8 bases aligning to TRBD2. Germline V lookup: CDR1 MNHEY, CDR2 SVGAGI. V trimming: 6 bases; J trimming: 4 bases; junction bases outside the gene matches: 11. This CDR3 spans 15 amino acids. The CDR3 loop reads CASRDLAGLFYEQYF. CDR3 DNA: TGTGCCAGCAGGGACCTAGCGGGCCTTTTTTACGAGCAGTACTTC.

The genes are TRBV6-6 and TRBJ1-6; 7 bases agree with TRBD1. Per germline, CDR1 MNHNY and CDR2 SVGAGI (reference sequence). The V segment lost 6 bases and the J segment 7 bases; nucleotides outside the gene matches: 6. The CDR3 has 14 residues. The CDR3 nucleotides are TGTGCCAGCAGAACGGGACAGATGAATTCACCCCTCCACTTT. Amino acid sequence: CASRTGQMNSPLHF.

The chain employs TRBV7-9 and TRBJ1-1; D perhaps matches TRBD1 (6 bases). This CDR3 has 16 residues. Per the germline V gene, CDR1 is SEHNR and CDR2 is FQNEAQ (reference sequence). Trimming removed 4 bases at V and 1 base at J, with 16 bases between. Here the CDR3 DNA reads TGTGCCAGCAGCTCTAGGGGGGAGGGTCCGAACACTGAAGCTTTCTTT. Its translation is CASSSRGEGPNTEAFF.

The chain joins TRBV11-2 to TRBJ2-1; TRBD1 agrees at 8 bases. V shed 5 bases and J 7 bases; nucleotides not matched to a gene: 10. The CDR3 spans 15 residues. Germline-derived CDR1 and CDR2 are SGHAT and FQNNGV. CDR3 in DNA: TGTGCCAGCAGCCGCCTCGGACAGGGAGGAAATGAGCAGTTCTTC. It translates to CASSRLGQGGNEQFF.

The chain employs TRBV11-2 and TRBJ2-7; 9 bases agree with TRBD2. Germline CDR1 and CDR2: SGHAT and FQNNGV. The junction had 7 bases not matched to a gene; V was cut back by 1 base and J by 0 bases. CDR3 length equals 17 residues. The CDR3 protein is CASSLVRGGRASYEQYF. The DNA of the CDR3 is TGTGCCAGCAGCTTAGTAAGAGGCGGGAGGGCCTCCTACGAGCAGTACTTC. The whole variable domain, remainder taken from reference TRBV11-2 and TRBJ2-7, is EAGVAQSPRYKIIEKRQSVAFWCNPISGHATLYWYQQILGQGPKLLIQFQNNGVVDDSQLPKDRFSAERLKGVDSTLKIQPAKLEDSAVYLCASSLVRGGRASYEQYFGPGTRLTVT.

Here the CDR3 reads CASSEWTGGNTQYF. In DNA form, the CDR3 reads TGTGCCAGCAGTGAGTGGACAGGGGGGAATACGCAGTATTTT. This sequence joins TRBV6-1 and TRBJ2-3; 10 nucleotides agree with TRBD1. This CDR3 contains 14 residues. The ends lost 3 bases at V and 7 bases at J; junction bases unmatched: 4. Germline V gene sequence: CDR1 MNHNS, CDR2 SASEGT.